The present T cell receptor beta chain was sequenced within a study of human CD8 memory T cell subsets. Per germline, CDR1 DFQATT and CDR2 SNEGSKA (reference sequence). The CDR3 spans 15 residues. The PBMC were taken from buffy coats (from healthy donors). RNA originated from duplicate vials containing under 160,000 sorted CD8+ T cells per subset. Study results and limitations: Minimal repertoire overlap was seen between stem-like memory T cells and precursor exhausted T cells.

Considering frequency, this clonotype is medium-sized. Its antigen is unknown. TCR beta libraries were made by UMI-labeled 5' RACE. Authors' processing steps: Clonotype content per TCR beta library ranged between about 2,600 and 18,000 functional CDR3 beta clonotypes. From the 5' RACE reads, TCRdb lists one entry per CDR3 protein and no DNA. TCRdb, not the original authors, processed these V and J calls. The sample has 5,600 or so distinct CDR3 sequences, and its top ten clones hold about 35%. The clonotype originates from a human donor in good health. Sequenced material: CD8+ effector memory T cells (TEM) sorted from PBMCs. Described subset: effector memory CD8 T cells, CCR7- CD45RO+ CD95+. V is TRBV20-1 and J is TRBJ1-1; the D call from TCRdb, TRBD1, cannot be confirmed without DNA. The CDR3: CSASPPIQGGTEAFF.